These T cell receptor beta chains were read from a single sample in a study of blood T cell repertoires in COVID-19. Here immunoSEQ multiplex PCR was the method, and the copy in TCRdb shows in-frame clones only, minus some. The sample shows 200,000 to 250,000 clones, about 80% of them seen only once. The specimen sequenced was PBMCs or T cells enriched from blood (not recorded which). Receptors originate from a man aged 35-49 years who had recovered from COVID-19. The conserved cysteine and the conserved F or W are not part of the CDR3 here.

CDR3 protein: ASSWGQGAYEQY
J gene: TRBJ2-7
V gene: TRBV3-1/TRBV3-2

CDR3 protein: ASSTRRQGETQY
J gene: TRBJ2-5
V gene: TRBV19

CDR3 protein: ASAPLRVIGELF
J gene: TRBJ2-2
V gene: TRBV7-6

CDR3 protein: ASSLFLRGTEFEQY
J gene: TRBJ2-7
V gene: TRBV5-6

CDR3 protein: ASSTRLVPDTQY
J gene: TRBJ2-3
V gene: TRBV9

CDR3 protein: ASSSTGAHTEAF
J gene: TRBJ1-1
V gene: TRBV11-1

CDR3 protein: ASSLGPTAYGYT
J gene: TRBJ1-2
V gene: TRBV7-8

CDR3 protein: ASSPPGLGETQY
J gene: TRBJ2-5
V gene: TRBV5-1

CDR3 protein: ATSDLSTSGKLRSGELF
J gene: TRBJ2-2
V gene: TRBV24-1

CDR3 protein: ASGEQGAETQY
J gene: TRBJ2-5
V gene: TRBV19